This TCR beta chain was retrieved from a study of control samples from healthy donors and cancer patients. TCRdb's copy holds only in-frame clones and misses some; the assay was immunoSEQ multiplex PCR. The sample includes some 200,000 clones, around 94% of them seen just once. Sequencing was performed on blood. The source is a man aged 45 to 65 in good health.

For the CDR3, the DNA is TGCGCCAGCAGTGAGTCGAGCAGGGGGCCCCAGCATTTT. Translation gives CASSESSRGPQHF. This chain uses TRBV10-1 with TRBJ1-5; D may be TRBD1 (6 bases). The CDR3 is made up of 13 amino acids. V lost 0 bases and J lost 9, with 9 bases in between. The germline CDR1 and CDR2 sequences are WNHNN and SYGVQD (reference sequence).